This T cell receptor beta chain originates from a study of blood T cell repertoires in COVID-19. The overall study: Sample material is recorded as cDNA or gDNA derived from T cells, B-cell-depleted T cells, or PBMCs.

This clone was seen a handful of times. Residents of about two dozen US areas, aged about 18 to 89 years, made up the participants. Grouping used clinical history reported by participants in a survey and questionnaire. Sequencing used immunoSEQ multiplex PCR; TCRdb keeps in-frame clones, though not all of them. This sample has roughly 220,000 clones, with 84% found just once. The CDR3 is made up of 13 amino acids. V gave up 3 bases and J gave up 3 bases; unmatched junction bases: 1. The germline V gene has CDR1 MDHEN and CDR2 SYDVKM. The J gene is TRBJ2-7, the V gene TRBV28, with 8 bases lining up with TRBD2. This sequence was found in a woman aged 35 to 49 who had recovered from COVID-19. The sequenced sample consisted of PBMCs or T cells enriched from blood (not recorded which). The CDR3 DNA is TGTGCCAGCAGTTTGACTAGCGTCTACGAGCAGTACTTC. Protein sequence: CASSLTSVYEQYF.